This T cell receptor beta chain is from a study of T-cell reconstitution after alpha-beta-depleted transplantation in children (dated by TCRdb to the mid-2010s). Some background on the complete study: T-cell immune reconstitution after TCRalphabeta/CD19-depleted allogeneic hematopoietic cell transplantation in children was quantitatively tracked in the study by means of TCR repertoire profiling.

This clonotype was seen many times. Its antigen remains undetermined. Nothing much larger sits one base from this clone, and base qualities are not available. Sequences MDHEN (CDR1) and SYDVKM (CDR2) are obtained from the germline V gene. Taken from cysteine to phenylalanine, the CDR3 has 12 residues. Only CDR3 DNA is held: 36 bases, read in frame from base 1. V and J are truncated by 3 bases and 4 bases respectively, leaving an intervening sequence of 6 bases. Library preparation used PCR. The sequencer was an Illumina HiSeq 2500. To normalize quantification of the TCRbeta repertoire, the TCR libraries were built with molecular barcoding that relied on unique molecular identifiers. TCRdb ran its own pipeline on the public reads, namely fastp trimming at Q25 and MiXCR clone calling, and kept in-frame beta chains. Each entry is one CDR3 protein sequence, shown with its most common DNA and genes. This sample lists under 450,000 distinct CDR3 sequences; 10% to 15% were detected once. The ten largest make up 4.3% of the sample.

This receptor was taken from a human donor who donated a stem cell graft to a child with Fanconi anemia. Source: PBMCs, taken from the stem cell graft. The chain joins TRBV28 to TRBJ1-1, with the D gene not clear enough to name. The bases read TGTGCCAGCAGTTTTGGCCCCACTGAAGCTTTCTTT. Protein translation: CASSFGPTEAFF. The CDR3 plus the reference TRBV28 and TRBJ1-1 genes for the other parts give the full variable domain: DVKVTQSSRYLVKRTGEKVFLECVQDMDHENMFWYRQDPGLGLRLIYFSYDVKMKEKGDIPEGYSVSREKKERFSLILESASTNQTSMYLCASSFGPTEAFFGQGTRLTVV.